This T cell receptor (beta chain) comes out of a study of blood T cells in healthy people across ages. Study conclusions and caveats: TCR beta diversity, measured per million T cells, fell in a roughly linear way with age. Naive CD4+ cells and diversity were both higher in long-lived donors than in aged donors.

Worth noting for this clonotype: Its antigen remains unidentified.

The authors ran a second PCR of roughly 6 to 11 cycles using a sample-barcoded 5' primer and a J-beta primer mix. TCRdb ran MiXCR on the 5' RACE reads and lists one entry per CDR3 protein. The sample has 1.5 million to 2 million distinct CDR3 sequences, about 50% seen once. The authors extracted at least 6 micrograms of total RNA per sample. The CDR3 runs to 13 residues. V lost 3 bases and J lost 8; bases outside the gene matches: 6. Looked up from germline, CDR1 is KGHSH and CDR2 is LQKENI. This chain links TRBV18 with TRBJ1-2; 7 positions match TRBD1. The sequenced material came from blood. The receptor's source is a woman in her thirties or forties in good health. CDR3 nucleotides: TGTGCCAGCTCACCGTGGGACAGTAACGGCTACACCTTC. This codes for CASSPWDSNGYTF.